In this sample, the clone carrying this T cell receptor beta chain turned up many times. Its antigen is unidentified. The sample is drawn from a study of T cells after yellow fever vaccination. Trimming stripped 6 bases from V and 5 bases from J, with 13 bases between. This CDR3 is built from 13 residues. Via MiXCR, TCRdb re-called the 5' RACE reads, giving one row per CDR3 protein. The sample lists about 320,000 distinct CDR3 sequences, 3.5% to 4.5% occurring once. General study points: Most clones from primary vaccination were detected again post-booster (roughly 96% CD4, more than 85% CD8).

The source is a man younger than 35 who received the YFV17D yellow fever vaccine. The chain couples TRBV12-3 or TRBV12-4 to TRBJ2-5, with a tentative D call TRBD1 (6 bases). The sample consisted of PBMCs, taken 15 days after the yellow fever booster vaccination. CDR3 sequence (DNA): TGTGCCAGCAGGCCAGGGGAGATGGAGACCCAGTACTTC. It is translated as CASRPGEMETQYF.